This entry features one T cell receptor beta chain sequence. This sample was taken from a study of blood T cell repertoires in COVID-19. The repertoire was sequenced with immunoSEQ multiplex PCR; TCRdb's copy has only in-frame clones and lacks some. Of roughly 200,000 clones listed, approximately 86% were seen once; the top ten hold around 4%. Which cohort a participant joined came from the clinical history participants gave. Germline-derived CDR1 and CDR2 are SGHVS and FQNEAQ. The CDR3 length is 13 residues. V was trimmed by 4 bases and J by 4 bases, leaving 9 bases between them. Sequencing was done on a sample of PBMCs or T cells enriched from blood (not recorded which). This chain joins TRBV7-8 and TRBJ2-3, with D unresolved. The sequence was obtained from a woman aged 25 to 39 who had been exposed to COVID-19. In DNA form, the CDR3 reads TGTGCCAGCAGCTCCACCTATCCAGATACGCAGTATTTT. Protein product: CASSSTYPDTQYF.